This is a list of T cell receptor beta chains from one sample in a study of blood T cell repertoires in COVID-19. Produced via immunoSEQ multiplex PCR; TCRdb's table is partial and in-frame only. Among roughly 190,000 clones listed, around 86% were seen once. The sample comprised peripheral blood. The receptors come from a man in his sixties or seventies with acute or convalescent COVID-19. Each CDR3 is given without its conserved first and last residue. Fields, in order: clone size, J gene, V gene, CDR3 protein. Clone size is shown for a subset of rows, as once, few, many or a class of expanded clone.

abundance: -
j_gene: TRBJ1-1
v_gene: TRBV6-5
CDR3aa: ASSPGSRAF

abundance: once
j_gene: TRBJ1-4
v_gene: TRBV20-1
CDR3aa: SARGGEKLF

abundance: -
j_gene: TRBJ1-6
v_gene: TRBV5-4
CDR3aa: ASSFQGKDSPLH

abundance: -
j_gene: TRBJ2-1
v_gene: TRBV2
CDR3aa: ASWTGARNEQF

abundance: once
j_gene: TRBJ1-6
v_gene: TRBV6-1
CDR3aa: ASSEEEGSSPLH

abundance: -
j_gene: TRBJ2-7
v_gene: TRBV28
CDR3aa: ASSPPGLAGSYEQY

abundance: few
j_gene: TRBJ1-1
v_gene: TRBV19
CDR3aa: ASSWTGPTEAF

abundance: -
j_gene: TRBJ1-2
v_gene: TRBV6-5
CDR3aa: ASRMTGLGGYT

abundance: -
j_gene: TRBJ2-5
v_gene: TRBV10-3
CDR3aa: AMGGGETQY

abundance: -
j_gene: TRBJ1-5
v_gene: TRBV4-3
CDR3aa: ASSQESQGGLPQH

abundance: -
j_gene: TRBJ2-7
v_gene: TRBV28
CDR3aa: ASSLSLAGAYEQY

abundance: few
j_gene: TRBJ1-5
v_gene: TRBV2
CDR3aa: ASSASRGGNQPQH

abundance: -
j_gene: TRBJ1-2
v_gene: TRBV6-1
CDR3aa: ASTDGMRDRNGYT

abundance: -
j_gene: TRBJ2-2
v_gene: TRBV28
CDR3aa: ASSSGGANTGELF

abundance: -
j_gene: TRBJ2-1
v_gene: TRBV5-1
CDR3aa: ASRWLAGANEQF

abundance: -
j_gene: TRBJ1-2
v_gene: TRBV7-2
CDR3aa: ASSFRRAEDGYT

abundance: -
j_gene: TRBJ1-1
v_gene: TRBV6-6
CDR3aa: ASSYYGTGNTEAF

abundance: -
j_gene: TRBJ2-2
v_gene: TRBV7-3
CDR3aa: ASSSTDTGELF

abundance: -
j_gene: TRBJ1-2
v_gene: TRBV7-3
CDR3aa: ASSLNRGGYT

abundance: -
j_gene: TRBJ1-6
v_gene: TRBV9
CDR3aa: ASSASVNSPLH

abundance: -
j_gene: TRBJ2-7
v_gene: TRBV15
CDR3aa: ATSRERLSYEQY

abundance: few
j_gene: TRBJ2-2
v_gene: TRBV5-6
CDR3aa: ASSLGMGLRRVGELF

abundance: once
j_gene: TRBJ2-5
v_gene: TRBV7-3
CDR3aa: ASSSSGLTTETQY

abundance: -
j_gene: TRBJ2-7
v_gene: TRBV7-8
CDR3aa: ASSQNLAGYEQY

abundance: -
j_gene: TRBJ1-6
v_gene: TRBV28
CDR3aa: ASSSEDSPLH

abundance: few
j_gene: TRBJ2-3
v_gene: TRBV28
CDR3aa: ASNLQGASTDTQY